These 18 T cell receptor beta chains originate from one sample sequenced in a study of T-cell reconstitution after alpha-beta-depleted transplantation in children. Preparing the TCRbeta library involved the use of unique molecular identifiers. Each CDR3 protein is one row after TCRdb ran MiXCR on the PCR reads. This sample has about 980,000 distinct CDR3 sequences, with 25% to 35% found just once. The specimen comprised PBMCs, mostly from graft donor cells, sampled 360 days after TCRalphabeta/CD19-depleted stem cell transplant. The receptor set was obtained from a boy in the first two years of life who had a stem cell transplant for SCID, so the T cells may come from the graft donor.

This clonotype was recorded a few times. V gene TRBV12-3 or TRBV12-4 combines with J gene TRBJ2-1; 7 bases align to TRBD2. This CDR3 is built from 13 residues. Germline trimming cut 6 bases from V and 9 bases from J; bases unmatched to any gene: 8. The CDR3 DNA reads TGTGCCAGCAGCCCAGCGGGATTAAGTGAGCAGTTCTTC. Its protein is CASSPAGLSEQFF.

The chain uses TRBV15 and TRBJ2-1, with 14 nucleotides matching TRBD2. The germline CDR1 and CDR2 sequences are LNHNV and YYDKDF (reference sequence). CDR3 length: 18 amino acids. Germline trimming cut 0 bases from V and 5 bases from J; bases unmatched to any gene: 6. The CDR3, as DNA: TGTGCCACCAGCAGAGATAGCCCGGGACTAGCGGGGGACAATGAGCAGTTCTTC. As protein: CATSRDSPGLAGDNEQFF.

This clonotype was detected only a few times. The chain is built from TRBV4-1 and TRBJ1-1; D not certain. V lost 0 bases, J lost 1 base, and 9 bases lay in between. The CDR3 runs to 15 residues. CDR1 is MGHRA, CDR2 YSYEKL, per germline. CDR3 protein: CASSQEEGPNTEAFF. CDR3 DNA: TGCGCCAGCAGCCAAGAAGAGGGCCCGAACACTGAAGCTTTCTTT.

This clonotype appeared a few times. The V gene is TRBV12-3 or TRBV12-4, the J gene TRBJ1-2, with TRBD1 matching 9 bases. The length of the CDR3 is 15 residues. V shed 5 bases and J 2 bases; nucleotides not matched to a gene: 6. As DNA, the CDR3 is TGTGCCAGCAGTGCGGGACAGGGAGGAAACTATGGCTACACCTTC. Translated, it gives CASSAGQGGNYGYTF.

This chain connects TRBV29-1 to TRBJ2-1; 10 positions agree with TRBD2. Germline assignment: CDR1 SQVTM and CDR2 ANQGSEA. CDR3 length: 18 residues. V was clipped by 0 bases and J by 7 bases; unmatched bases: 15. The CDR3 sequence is CSVEDVSGGASGWNEQFF. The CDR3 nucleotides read TGCAGCGTTGAAGATGTCAGCGGGGGGGCGAGCGGGTGGAATGAGCAGTTCTTC.

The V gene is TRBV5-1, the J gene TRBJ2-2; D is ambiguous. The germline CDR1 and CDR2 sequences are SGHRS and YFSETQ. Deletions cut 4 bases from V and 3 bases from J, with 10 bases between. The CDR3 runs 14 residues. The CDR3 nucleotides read TGCGCCAGCAGCGGTGGAGTGGACACCGGGGAGCTGTTTTTT. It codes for CASSGGVDTGELFF. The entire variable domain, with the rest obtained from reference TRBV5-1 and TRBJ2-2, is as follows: KAGVTQTPRYLIKTRGQQVTLSCSPISGHRSVSWYQQTPGQGLQFLFEYFSETQRNKGNFPGRFSGRQFSNSRSEMNVSTLELGDSALYLCASSGGVDTGELFFGEGSRLTVL.

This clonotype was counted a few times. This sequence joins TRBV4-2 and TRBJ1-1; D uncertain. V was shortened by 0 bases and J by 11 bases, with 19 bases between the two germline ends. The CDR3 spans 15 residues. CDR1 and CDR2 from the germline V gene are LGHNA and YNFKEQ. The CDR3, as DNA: TGTGCCAGCAGCCAAGACCTACCTGGCGGGCTGATGGCTTTCTTT. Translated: CASSQDLPGGLMAFF.

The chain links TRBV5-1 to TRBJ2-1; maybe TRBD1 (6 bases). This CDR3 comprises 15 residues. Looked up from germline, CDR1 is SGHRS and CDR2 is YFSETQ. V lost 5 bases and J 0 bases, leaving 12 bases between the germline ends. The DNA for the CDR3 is TGCGCCAGCAGACCGGACAGCAGCTCCTACAATGAGCAGTTCTTC. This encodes CASRPDSSSYNEQFF.

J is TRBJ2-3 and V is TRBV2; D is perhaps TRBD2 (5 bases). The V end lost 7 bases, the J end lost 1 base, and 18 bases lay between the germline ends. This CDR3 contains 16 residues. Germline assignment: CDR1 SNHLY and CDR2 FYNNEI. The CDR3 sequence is CASNVLDWERTDTQYF. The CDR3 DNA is TGTGCCAGCAATGTTCTGGACTGGGAGCGCACAGATACGCAGTATTTT.

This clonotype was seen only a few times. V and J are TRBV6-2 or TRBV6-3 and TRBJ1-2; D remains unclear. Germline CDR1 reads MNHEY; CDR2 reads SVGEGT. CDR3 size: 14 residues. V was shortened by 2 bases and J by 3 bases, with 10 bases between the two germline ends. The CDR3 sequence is CASSYGGSYYGYTF. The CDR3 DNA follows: TGTGCCAGCAGTTACGGCGGGAGCTACTATGGCTACACCTTC.

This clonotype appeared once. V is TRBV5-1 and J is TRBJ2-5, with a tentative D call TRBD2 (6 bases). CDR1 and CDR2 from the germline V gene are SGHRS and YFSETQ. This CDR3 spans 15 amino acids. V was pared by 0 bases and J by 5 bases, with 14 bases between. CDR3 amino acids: CASSLAGGNGETQYF. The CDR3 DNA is TGCGCCAGCAGCTTGGCCGGCGGGAACGGGGAGACCCAGTACTTC.

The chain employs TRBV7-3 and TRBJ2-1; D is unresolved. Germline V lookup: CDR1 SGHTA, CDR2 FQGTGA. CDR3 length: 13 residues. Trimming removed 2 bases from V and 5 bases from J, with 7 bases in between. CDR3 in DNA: TGTGCCAGCAGCTTAGAAAAAGACAATGAGCAGTTCTTC. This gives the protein CASSLEKDNEQFF.

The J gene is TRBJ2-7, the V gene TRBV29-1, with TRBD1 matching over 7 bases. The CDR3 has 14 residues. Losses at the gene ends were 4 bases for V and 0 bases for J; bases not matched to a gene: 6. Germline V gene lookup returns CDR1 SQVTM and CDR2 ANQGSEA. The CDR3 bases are TGCAGCGTTGGATACAGGGGTTTCTCCTACGAGCAGTACTTC. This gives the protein CSVGYRGFSYEQYF.

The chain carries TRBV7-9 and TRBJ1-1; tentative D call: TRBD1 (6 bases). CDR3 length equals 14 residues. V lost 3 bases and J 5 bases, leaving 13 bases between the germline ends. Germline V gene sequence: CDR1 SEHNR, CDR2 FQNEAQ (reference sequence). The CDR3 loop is CASSFGQGWTEAFF. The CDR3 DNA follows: TGTGCCAGCAGCTTCGGGCAGGGGTGGACTGAAGCTTTCTTT. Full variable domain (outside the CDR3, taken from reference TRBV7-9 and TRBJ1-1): DTGVSQNPRHKITKRGQNVTFRCDPISEHNRLYWYRQTLGQGPEFLTYFQNEAQLEKSRLLSDRFSAERPKGSFSTLEIQRTEQGDSAMYLCASSFGQGWTEAFFGQGTRLTVV.

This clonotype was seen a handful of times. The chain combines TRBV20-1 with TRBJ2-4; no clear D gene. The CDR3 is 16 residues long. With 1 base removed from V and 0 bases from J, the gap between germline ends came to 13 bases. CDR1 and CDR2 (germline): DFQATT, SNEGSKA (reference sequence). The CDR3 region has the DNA TGCAGTGCTAGAGCCCACCGACCACTAGCCAAAAACATTCAGTACTTC. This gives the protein CSARAHRPLAKNIQYF.

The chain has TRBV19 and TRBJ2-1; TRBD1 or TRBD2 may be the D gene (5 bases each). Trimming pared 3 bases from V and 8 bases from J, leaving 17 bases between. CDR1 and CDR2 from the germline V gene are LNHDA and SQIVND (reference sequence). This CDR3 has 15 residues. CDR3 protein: CASSMFLTRGDEQFF. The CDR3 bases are TGTGCCAGTAGTATGTTTCTCACCCGAGGGGATGAGCAGTTCTTC.

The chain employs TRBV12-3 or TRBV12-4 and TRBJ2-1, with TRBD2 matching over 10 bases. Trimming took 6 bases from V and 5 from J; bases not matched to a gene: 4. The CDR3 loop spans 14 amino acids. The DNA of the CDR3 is TGTGCCAGCAGGACGCTAGCGGGGGACAATGAGCAGTTCTTC. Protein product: CASRTLAGDNEQFF.

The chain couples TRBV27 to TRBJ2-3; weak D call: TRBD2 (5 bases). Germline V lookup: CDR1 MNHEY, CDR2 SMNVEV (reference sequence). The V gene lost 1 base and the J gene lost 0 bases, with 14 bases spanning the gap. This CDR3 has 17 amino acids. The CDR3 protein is CASSLFRGPTSTDTQYF. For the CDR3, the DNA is TGTGCCAGCAGTTTATTCCGAGGGCCGACTAGCACAGATACGCAGTATTTT.